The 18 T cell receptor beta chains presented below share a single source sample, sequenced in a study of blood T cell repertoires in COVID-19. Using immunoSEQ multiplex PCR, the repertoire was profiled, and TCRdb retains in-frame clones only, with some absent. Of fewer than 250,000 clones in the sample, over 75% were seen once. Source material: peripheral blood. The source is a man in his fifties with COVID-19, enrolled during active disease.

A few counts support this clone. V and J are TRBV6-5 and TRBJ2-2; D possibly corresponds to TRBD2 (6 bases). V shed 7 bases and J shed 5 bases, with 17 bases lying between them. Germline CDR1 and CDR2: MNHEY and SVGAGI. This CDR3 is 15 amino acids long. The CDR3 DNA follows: TGTGCCAGCACTATACTAGCAGCGGAAACCGGGGAGCTGTTTTTT. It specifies CASTILAAETGELFF.

DNA for the CDR3: TGTGCCAGTAGTCCCGACAGCCGAGTAACTGAAGCTTTCTTT. Translation: CASSPDSRVTEAFF. This chain links TRBV19 with TRBJ1-1, with D perhaps matching TRBD1 (5 bases). The V gene's germline CDR1 is LNHDA and CDR2 SQIVND (reference sequence). This CDR3 spans 14 amino acids. V lost 5 bases to trimming and J lost 5 bases, with 15 bases between them.

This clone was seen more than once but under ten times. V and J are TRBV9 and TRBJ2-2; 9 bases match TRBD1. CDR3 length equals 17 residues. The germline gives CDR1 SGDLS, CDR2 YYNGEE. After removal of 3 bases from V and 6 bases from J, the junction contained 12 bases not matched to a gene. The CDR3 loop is CASSARTGDSGAGELFF. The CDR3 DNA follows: TGTGCCAGCAGCGCCAGGACAGGGGACTCGGGGGCCGGGGAGCTGTTTTTT.

DNA for the CDR3: TGTGCCAGCAGCCCTAGCCCGGGGGGGCCTTGGGAGACCCAGTACTTC. As protein: CASSPSPGGPWETQYF. The chain has TRBV14 and TRBJ2-5; 8 bases are shared with TRBD2. Germline lookup yields CDR1 SGHDN and CDR2 FVKESK. V lost 4 bases and J lost 5; bases outside the gene matches: 12. CDR3 length: 16 residues.

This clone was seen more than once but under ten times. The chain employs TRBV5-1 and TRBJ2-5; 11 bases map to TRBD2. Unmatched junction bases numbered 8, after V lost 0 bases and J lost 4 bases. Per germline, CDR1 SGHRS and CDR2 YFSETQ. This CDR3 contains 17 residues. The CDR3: CASSLGLAGWVGETQYF. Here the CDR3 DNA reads TGCGCCAGCAGCTTGGGACTAGCGGGGTGGGTTGGAGAGACCCAGTACTTC.

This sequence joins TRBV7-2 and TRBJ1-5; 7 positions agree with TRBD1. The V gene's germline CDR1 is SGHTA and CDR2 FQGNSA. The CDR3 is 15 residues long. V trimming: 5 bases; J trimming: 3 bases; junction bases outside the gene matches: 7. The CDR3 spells CASSEQGGSNQPQHF. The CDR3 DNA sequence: TGTGCCAGCAGCGAACAAGGGGGCTCCAATCAGCCCCAGCATTTT.

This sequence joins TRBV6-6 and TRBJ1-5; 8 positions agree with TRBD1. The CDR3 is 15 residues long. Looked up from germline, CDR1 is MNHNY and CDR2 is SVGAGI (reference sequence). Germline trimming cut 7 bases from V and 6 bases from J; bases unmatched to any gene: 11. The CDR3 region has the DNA TGTGCCAGCACAAATGGACAGGGATCAACTCAGCCCCAGCATTTT. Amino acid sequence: CASTNGQGSTQPQHF.

The CDR3 coding sequence is TGTGCCAGCAGGGGCGGGGGGCGTAACTACGAGCAGTACTTC. This sequence encodes CASRGGGRNYEQYF. The chain employs TRBV6-6 and TRBJ2-7, with 8 positions matching TRBD2. The germline gives CDR1 MNHNY, CDR2 SVGAGI (reference sequence). Germline trimming cut 6 bases from V and 3 bases from J; bases unmatched to any gene: 7. The CDR3 sequence is 14 residues long.

The DNA for the CDR3 is TGTGCCAGCAGCCCGAGAGGGACAGGGAGGGAAAAACTGTTTTTT. Translation: CASSPRGTGREKLFF. J is TRBJ1-4 and V is TRBV7-2; 9 bases map to TRBD1. Germline CDR1 SGHTA, CDR2 FQGNSA. The CDR3 has 15 residues. The trim removed 5 bases at V and 8 bases at J, leaving 9 bases unmatched.

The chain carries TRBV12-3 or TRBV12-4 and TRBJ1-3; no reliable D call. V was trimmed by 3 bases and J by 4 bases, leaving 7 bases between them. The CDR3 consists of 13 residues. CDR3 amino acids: CASSFAQGNTIYF. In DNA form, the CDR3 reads TGTGCCAGCAGTTTCGCGCAAGGAAACACCATATATTTT.

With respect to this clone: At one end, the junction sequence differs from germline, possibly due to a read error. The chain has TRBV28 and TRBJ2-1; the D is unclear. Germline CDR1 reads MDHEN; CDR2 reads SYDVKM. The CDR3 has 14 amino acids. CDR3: CASSLPGGYHEQFF. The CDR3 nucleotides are TGTGCCAGCAGCCTACCAGGTGGCTACCATGAGCAGTTCTTC.

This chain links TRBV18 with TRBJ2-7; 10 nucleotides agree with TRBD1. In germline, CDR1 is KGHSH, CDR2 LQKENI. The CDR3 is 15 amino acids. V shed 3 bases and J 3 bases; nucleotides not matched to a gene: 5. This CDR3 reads CASSPADRGVYEQYF. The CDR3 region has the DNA TGTGCCAGCTCACCCGCGGACAGGGGGGTCTACGAGCAGTACTTC.

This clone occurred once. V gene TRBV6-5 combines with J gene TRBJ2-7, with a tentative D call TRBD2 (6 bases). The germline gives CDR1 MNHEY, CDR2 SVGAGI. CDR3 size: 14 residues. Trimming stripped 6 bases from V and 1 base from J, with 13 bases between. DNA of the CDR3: TGTGCCAGCAGCAGAACTAGCTCTTCCTACGAGCAGTACTTC. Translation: CASSRTSSSYEQYF.

As DNA, the CDR3 is TGTGCCAGCAGTCCTGGGACTGGTGAGACCCAGTACTTC. This gives the protein CASSPGTGETQYF. The V gene is TRBV2, the J gene TRBJ2-5; possibly TRBD2 for D (6 bases). The CDR3 contains 13 residues. Germline CDR1 reads SNHLY; CDR2 reads FYNNEI. V lost 5 bases, J lost 5 bases, and 12 bases lay in between.

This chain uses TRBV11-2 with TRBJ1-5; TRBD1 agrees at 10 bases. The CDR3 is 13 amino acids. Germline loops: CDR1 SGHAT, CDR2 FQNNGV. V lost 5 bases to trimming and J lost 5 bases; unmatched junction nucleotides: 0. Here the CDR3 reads CASSGQGDQPQHF. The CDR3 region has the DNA TGTGCCAGCAGCGGACAGGGGGATCAGCCCCAGCATTTT.

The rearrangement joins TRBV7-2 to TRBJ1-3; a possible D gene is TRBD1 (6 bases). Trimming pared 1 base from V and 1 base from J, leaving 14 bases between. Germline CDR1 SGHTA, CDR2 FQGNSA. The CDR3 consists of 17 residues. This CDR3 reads CASSLGGGGPSGNTIYF. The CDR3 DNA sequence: TGTGCCAGCAGCTTAGGAGGGGGGGGCCCTTCTGGAAACACCATATATTTT.

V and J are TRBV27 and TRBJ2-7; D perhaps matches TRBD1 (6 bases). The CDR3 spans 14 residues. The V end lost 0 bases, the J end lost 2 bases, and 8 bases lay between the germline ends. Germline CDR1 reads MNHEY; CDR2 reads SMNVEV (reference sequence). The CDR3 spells CASSLSGGTYEQYF. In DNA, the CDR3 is TGTGCCAGCAGTTTATCTGGGGGCACCTACGAGCAGTACTTC.

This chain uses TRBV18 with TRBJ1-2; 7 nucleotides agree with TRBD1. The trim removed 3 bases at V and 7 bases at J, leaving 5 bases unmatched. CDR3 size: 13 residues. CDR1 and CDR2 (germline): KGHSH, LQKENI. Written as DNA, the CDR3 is TGTGCCAGCTCACCTGACAGGGTCGCTGGCTACACCTTC. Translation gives CASSPDRVAGYTF.